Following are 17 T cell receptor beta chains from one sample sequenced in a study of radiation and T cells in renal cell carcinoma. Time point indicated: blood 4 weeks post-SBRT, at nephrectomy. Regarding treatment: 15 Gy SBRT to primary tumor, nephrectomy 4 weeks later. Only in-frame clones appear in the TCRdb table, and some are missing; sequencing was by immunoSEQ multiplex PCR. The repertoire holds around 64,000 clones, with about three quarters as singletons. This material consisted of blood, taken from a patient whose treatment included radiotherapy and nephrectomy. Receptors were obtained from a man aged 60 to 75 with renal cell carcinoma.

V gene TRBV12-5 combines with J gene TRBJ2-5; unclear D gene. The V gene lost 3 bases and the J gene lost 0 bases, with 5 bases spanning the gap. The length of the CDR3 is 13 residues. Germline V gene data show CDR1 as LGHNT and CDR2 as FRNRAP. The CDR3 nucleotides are TGTGCTAGTGGTTTAGGTTACCAAGAGACCCAGTACTTC. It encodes CASGLGYQETQYF.

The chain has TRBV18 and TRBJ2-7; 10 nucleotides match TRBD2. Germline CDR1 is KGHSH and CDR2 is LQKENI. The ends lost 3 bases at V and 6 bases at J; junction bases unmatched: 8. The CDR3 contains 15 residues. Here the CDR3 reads CASSPREAGGPEQYF. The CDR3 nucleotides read TGTGCCAGCTCACCCAGGGAAGCGGGGGGGCCCGAGCAGTACTTC.

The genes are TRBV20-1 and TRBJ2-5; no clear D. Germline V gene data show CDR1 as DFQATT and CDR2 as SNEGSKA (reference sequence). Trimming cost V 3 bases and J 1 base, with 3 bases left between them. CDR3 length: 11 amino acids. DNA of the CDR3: TGCAGTGCTAGTCCCCAAGAGACCCAGTACTTC. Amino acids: CSASPQETQYF.

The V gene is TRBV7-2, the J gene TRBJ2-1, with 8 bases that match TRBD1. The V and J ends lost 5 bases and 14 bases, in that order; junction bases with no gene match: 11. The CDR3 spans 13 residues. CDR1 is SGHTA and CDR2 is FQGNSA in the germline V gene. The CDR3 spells CASSRDRSKEEFF. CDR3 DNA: TGTGCCAGCAGCCGGGACAGGTCGAAGGAAGAGTTCTTC.

Written as DNA, the CDR3 is TGTGCCAGTGTCTGGACGAGAACTAGCGAGGAGACCCAGTACTTC. It encodes CASVWTRTSEETQYF. The J gene is TRBJ2-5, the V gene TRBV7-8; 7 bases match TRBD2. V lost 9 bases and J lost 5; bases outside the gene matches: 15. CDR1 is SGHVS and CDR2 is FQNEAQ in the germline V gene. The CDR3 spans 15 residues.

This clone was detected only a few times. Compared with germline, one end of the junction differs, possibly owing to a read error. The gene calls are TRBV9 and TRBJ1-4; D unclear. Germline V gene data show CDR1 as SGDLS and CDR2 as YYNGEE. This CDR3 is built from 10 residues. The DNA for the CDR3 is TGTGCCAGCACTAAGGAAAAACTGTTTTTT. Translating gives CASTKEKLFF.

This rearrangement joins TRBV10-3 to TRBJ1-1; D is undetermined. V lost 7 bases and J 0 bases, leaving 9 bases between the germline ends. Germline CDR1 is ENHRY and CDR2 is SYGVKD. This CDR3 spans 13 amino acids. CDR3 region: CAINQQLNTEAFF. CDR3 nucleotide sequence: TGTGCCATCAATCAGCAATTGAACACTGAAGCTTTCTTT.

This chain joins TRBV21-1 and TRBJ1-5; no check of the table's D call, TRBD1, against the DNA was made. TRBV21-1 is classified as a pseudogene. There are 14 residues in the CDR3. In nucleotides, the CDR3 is TGTGCCAGCTTGGGACAGGGTGACAATCAGCCCCAGCATTTT. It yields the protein CASLGQGDNQPQHF.

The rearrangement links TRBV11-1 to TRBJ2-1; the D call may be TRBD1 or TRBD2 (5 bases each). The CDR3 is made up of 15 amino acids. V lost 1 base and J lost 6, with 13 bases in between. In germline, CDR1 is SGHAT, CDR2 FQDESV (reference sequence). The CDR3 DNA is TGTGCCAGCAGCTTAGACGGGGCTATGGGCAATGAGCAGTTCTTC. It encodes CASSLDGAMGNEQFF.

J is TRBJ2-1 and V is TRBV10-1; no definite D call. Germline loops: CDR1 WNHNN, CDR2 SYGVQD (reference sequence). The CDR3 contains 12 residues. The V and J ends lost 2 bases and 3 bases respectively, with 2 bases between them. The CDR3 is CASSEGYNEQFF. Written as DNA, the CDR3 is TGCGCCAGCAGTGAGGGCTACAATGAGCAGTTCTTC.

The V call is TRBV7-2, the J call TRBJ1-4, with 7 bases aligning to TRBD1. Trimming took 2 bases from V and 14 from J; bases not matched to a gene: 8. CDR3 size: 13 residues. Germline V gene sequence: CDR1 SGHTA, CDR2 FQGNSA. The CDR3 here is CASSLSRRDSLFF. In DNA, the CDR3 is TGTGCCAGCAGCTTATCCCGGCGGGACAGCCTGTTTTTT.

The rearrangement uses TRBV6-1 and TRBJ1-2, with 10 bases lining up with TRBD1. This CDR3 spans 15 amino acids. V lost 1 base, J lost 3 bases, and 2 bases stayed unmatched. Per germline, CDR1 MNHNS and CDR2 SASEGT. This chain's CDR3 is CASSEGQGAYYGYTF. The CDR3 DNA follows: TGTGCCAGCAGTGAAGGACAGGGGGCGTACTATGGCTACACCTTC.

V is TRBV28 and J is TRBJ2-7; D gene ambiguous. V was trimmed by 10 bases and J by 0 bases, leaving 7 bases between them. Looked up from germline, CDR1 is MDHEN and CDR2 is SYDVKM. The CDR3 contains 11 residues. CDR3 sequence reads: CATTNSYEQYV. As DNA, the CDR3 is TGTGCCACTACCAACTCCTACGAGCAGTACGTC.

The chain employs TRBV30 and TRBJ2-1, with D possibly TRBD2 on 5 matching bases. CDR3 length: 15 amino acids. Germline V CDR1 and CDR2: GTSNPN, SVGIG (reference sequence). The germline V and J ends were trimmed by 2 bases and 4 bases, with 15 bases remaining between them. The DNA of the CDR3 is TGTGCCTGGAGTTTGGACTCATATCCGTACAATGAGCAGTTCTTC. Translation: CAWSLDSYPYNEQFF.

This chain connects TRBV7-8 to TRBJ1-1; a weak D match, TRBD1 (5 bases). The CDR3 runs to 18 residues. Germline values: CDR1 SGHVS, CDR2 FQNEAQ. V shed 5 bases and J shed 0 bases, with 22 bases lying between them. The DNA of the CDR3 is TGTGCCAGCAGCCCGAAGAACCGGGACGCGCTTATGAACACTGAAGCTTTCTTT. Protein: CASSPKNRDALMNTEAFF.

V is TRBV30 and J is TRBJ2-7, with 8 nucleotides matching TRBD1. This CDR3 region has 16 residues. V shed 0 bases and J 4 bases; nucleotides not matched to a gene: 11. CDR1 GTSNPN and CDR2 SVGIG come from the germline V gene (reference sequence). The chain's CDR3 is CAWSVSPLRGRYEQYF. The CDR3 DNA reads TGTGCCTGGAGTGTATCCCCCCTCAGGGGGCGGTACGAGCAGTACTTC.

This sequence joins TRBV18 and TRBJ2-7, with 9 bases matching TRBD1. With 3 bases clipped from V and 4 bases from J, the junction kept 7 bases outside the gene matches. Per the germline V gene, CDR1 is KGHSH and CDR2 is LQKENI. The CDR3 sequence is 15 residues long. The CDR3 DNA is TGTGCCAGCTCACCTAGGACAGGGGAGGGATACGAGCAGTACTTC. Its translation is CASSPRTGEGYEQYF.